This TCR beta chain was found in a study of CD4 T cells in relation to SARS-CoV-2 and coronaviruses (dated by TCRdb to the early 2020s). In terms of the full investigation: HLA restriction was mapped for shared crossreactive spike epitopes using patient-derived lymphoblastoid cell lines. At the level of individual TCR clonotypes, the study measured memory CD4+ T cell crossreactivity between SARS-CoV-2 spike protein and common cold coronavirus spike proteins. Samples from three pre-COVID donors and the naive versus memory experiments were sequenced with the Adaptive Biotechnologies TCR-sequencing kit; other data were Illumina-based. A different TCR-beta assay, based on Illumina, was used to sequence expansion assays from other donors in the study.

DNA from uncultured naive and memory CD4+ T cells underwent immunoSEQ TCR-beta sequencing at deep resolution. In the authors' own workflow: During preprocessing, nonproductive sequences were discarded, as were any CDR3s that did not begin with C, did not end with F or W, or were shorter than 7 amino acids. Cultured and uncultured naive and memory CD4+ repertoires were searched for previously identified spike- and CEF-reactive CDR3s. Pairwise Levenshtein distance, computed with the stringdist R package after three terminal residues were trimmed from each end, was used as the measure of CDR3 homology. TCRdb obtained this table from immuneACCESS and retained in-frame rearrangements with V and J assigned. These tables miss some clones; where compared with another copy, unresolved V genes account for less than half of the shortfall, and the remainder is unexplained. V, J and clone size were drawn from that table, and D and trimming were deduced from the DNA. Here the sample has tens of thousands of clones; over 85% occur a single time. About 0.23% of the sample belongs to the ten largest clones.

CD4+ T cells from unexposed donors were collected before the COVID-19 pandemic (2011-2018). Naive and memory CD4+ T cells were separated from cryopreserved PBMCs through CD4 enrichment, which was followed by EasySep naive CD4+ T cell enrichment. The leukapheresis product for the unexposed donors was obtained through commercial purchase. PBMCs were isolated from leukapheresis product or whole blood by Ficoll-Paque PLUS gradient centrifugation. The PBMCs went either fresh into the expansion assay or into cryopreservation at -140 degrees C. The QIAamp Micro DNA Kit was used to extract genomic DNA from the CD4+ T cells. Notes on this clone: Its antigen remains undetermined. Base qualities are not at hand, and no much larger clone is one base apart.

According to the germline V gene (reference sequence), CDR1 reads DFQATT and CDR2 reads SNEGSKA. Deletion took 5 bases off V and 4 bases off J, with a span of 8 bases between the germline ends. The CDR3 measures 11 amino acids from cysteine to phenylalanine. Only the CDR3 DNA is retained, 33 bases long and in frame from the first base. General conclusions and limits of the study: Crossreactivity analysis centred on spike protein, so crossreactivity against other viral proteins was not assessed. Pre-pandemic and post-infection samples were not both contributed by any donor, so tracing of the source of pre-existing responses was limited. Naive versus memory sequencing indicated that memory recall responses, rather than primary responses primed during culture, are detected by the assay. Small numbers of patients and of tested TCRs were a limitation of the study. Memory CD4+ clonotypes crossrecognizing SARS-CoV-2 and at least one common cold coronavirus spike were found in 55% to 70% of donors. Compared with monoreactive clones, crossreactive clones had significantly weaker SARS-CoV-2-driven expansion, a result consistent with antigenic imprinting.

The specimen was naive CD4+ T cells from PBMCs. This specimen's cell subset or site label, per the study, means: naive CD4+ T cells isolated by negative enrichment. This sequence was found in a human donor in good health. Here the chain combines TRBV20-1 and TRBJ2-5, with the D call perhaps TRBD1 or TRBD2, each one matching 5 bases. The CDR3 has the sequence CSAWDPETQYF. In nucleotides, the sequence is TGCAGTGCTTGGGACCCAGAGACCCAGTACTTC.